The T cell receptor beta chain under discussion was sequenced for a study of blood T cells in healthy people across ages. This clonotype was found a few times. Compared with germline, one end of the junction differs, possibly owing to a read error. PCR was performed a second time for roughly 7 to 11 cycles using a sample-barcoded 5' primer and a J-beta primer mix. Tagging of each cDNA molecule was performed by a template-switch adaptor with 12 random nucleotides. Via MiXCR, TCRdb re-called the 5' RACE reads, giving one row per CDR3 protein. Of some 1.7 million distinct CDR3 sequences in the sample, 28% are singletons; the top ten hold approximately 7.7%. This CDR3 comprises 13 residues.

This receptor was obtained from a woman in her 30s in good health. The V and J genes are TRBV12-3 or TRBV12-4 and TRBJ2-3; 7 bases map to TRBD1. The sequencing input was blood. CDR3 bases: TGTGCCAGCCGGGACAGCGGCACAGGTACGCAGTATTTT. It yields the protein CASRDSGTGTQYF.